This T cell receptor beta chain was sequenced in a study of regulatory T cells in long-lasting Graves disease. Study-level points and caveats: Samples came from peripheral blood alone, without thyroid tissue.

This clonotype turned up a few times. Its antigen is not known. To make TCR beta libraries, researchers used iRepertoire HTBI primers and Arm-PCR of CDR3 regions. One entry per CDR3 protein results from TCRdb running MiXCR on the multiplex PCR reads. The data show more than 650,000 distinct CDR3 sequences, roughly 30% seen once. Time point specified: persistent/refractory GD, antithyroid drugs over 5 years with positive TRAb. Scientists built the TCR library using RNA that was extracted from PBMCs. CDR3 size: 14 residues. V lost 3 bases, J lost 0 bases, and 8 bases lay in between. The chain joins TRBV12-3 or TRBV12-4 to TRBJ1-1; no clear D gene. The sample was peripheral blood mononuclear cells (PBMCs), taken when the disease was refractory, from a patient treated with antithyroid drugs. This TCR was recovered from a female donor with Graves disease. In DNA, the CDR3 is TGTGCCAGCAGTTTTTGGCAGATGAACACTGAAGCTTTCTTT. It is translated as CASSFWQMNTEAFF.